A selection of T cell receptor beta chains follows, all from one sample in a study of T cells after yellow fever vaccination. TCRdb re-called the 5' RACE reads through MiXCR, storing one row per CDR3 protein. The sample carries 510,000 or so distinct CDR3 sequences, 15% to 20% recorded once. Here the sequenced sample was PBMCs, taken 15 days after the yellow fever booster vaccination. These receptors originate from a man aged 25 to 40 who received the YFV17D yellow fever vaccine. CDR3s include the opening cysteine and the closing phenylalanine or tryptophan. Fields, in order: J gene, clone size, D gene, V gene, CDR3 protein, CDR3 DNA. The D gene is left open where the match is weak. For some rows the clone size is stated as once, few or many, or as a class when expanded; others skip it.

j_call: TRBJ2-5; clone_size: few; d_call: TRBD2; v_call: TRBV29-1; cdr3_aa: CSVSRGVQETQYF; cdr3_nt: TGCAGCGTTTCCCGGGGGGTGCAAGAGACCCAGTACTTC
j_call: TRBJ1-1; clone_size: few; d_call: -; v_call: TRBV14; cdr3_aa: CASSLEGSGFTEAFF; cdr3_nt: TGTGCCAGCAGCCTGGAGGGATCGGGCTTCACTGAAGCTTTCTTT
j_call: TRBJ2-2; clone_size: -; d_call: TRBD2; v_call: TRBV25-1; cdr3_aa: CASNSGNHYTGELFF; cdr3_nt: TGTGCCAGCAATAGCGGGAACCACTACACCGGGGAGCTGTTTTTT
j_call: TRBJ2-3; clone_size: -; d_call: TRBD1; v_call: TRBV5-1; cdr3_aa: CASSFTGQTADTQYF; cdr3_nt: TGCGCCAGCAGCTTTACGGGACAGACGGCAGATACGCAGTATTTT
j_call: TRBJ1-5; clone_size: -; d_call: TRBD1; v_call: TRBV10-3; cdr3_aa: CAISWDRDQPQHF; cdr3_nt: TGTGCCATCAGTTGGGACAGGGATCAGCCCCAGCATTTT
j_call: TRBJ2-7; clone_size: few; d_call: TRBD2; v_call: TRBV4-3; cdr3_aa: CASSLRFSGSGSEQYF; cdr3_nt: TGCGCCAGCAGCCTTCGTTTTAGCGGGAGCGGAAGCGAGCAGTACTTC
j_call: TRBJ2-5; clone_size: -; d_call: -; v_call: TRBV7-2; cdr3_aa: CASTEGEWDQETQYF; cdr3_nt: TGTGCCAGCACAGAAGGGGAGTGGGACCAAGAGACCCAGTACTTC
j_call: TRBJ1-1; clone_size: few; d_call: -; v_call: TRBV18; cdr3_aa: CASSGGDMNTEAFF; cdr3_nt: TGTGCCAGCTCAGGCGGAGATATGAACACTGAAGCTTTCTTT
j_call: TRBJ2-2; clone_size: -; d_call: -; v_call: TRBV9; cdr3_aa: CASSVGLGELFF; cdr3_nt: TGTGCCAGCAGCGTGGGATTAGGGGAGCTGTTTTTT
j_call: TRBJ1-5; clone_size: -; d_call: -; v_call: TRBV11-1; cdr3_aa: CASSLSGTRRSGNQPQHF; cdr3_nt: TGTGCCAGCAGCTTATCCGGGACACGCCGTTCCGGCAATCAGCCCCAGCATTTT
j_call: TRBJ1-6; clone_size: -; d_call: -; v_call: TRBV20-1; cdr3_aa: CSAAGGSPLHF; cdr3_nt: TGCAGTGCAGCCGGTGGATCACCCCTCCACTTT
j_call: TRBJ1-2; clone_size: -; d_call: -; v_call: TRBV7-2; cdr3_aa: CASSSRAEGYGYTF; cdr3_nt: TGTGCCAGCAGCTCCCGGGCCGAAGGCTATGGCTACACCTTC
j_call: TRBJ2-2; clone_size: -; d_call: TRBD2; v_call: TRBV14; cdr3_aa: CASSQAMGKLAAHTGELFF; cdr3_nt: TGTGCCAGCAGCCAAGCTATGGGGAAACTAGCGGCCCACACCGGGGAGCTGTTTTTT
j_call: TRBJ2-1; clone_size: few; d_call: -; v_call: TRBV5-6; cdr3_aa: CASSLVGKLSYNEQFF; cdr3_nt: TGTGCCAGCAGCTTGGTGGGGAAGCTCTCCTACAATGAGCAGTTCTTC
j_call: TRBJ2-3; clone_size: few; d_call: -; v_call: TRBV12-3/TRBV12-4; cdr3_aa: CASTQGGTQYF; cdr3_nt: TGTGCCAGCACTCAGGGAGGTACGCAGTATTTT
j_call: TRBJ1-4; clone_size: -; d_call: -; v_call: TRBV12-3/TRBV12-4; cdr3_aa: CASSLGRSRLFF; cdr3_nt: TGTGCCAGCAGTTTAGGACGGAGTAGGCTGTTTTTT
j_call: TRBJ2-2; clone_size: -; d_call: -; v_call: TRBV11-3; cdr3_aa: CASSLVVGDPRAGELFF; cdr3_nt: TGTGCCAGCAGCTTAGTGGTTGGGGACCCCCGAGCCGGGGAGCTGTTTTTT
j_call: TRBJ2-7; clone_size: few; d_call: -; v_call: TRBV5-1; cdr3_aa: CASSLDTGRFYEQYF; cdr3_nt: TGCGCCAGCAGCTTGGATACGGGACGTTTCTACGAGCAGTACTTC
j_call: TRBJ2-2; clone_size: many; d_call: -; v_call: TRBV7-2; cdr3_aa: CASSFVDTGELFF; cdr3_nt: TGTGCCAGCAGCTTTGTCGACACCGGGGAGCTGTTTTTT
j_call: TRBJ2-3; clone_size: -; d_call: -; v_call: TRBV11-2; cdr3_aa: CASSSWLVPDTQYF; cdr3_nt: TGTGCCAGCAGCTCCTGGCTAGTACCCGATACGCAGTATTTT
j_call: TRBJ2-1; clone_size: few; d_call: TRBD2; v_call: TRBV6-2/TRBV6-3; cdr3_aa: CASRMGGSSSYNEQFF; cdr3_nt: TGTGCCAGCAGGATGGGGGGGTCGAGCTCCTACAATGAGCAGTTCTTC
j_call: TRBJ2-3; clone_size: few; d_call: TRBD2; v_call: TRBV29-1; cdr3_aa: CPARTSVTDTQYF; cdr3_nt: TGCCCCGCCCGGACTAGCGTCACAGATACGCAGTATTTT
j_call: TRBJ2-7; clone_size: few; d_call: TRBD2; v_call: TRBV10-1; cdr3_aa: CATLRTSGRRSSSYEQYF; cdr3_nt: TGCGCCACCCTACGGACTAGCGGTCGTAGATCTAGCTCCTACGAGCAGTACTTC
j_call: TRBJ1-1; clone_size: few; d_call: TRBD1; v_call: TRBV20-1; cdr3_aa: CSAKMTGDLSEAFF; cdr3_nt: TGCAGTGCGAAAATGACAGGGGATTTAAGTGAAGCTTTCTTT
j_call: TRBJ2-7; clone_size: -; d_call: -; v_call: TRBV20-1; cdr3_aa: CSVPGEVPYEQYF; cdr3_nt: TGCAGTGTCCCCGGAGAGGTACCCTACGAGCAGTACTTC
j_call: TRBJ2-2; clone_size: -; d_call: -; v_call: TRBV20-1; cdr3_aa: CSAEGQGNTGELFF; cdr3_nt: TGCAGTGCCGAAGGGCAGGGGAACACCGGGGAGCTGTTTTTT
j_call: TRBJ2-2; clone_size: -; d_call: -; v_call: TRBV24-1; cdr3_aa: CATRGFGTHNTGELFF; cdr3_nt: TGTGCCACCAGGGGGTTCGGGACCCATAACACCGGGGAGCTGTTTTTT
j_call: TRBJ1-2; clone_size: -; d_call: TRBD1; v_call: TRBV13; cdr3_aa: CASSLLRDRAGYTF; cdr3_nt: TGTGCCAGCAGCCTCCTCCGGGACAGGGCTGGCTACACCTTC
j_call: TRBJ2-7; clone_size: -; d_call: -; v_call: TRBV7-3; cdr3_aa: CASSCKDRWGPGEQYF; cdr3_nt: TGTGCCAGCAGCTGCAAGGACAGATGGGGCCCGGGCGAGCAGTACTTC
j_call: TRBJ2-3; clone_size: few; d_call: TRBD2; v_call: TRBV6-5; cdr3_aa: CASSYSWGGRARDTDTQYF; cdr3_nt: TGTGCCAGCAGTTACTCGTGGGGCGGGAGGGCCCGAGACACAGATACGCAGTATTTT
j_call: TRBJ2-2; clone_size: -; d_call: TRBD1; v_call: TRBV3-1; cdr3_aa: CASSQEGQGRSRELFF; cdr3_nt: TGTGCCAGCAGCCAAGAGGGACAGGGGCGGTCCCGGGAGCTGTTTTTT
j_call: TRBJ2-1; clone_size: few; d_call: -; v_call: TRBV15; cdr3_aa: CATSSRDLVADEQFF; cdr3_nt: TGTGCCACCAGCAGTCGCGACTTGGTAGCGGATGAGCAGTTCTTC
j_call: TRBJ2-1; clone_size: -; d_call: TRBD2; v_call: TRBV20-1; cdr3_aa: CSARDLAVYNEQFF; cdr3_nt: TGCAGTGCTAGAGATCTAGCGGTTTACAATGAGCAGTTCTTC
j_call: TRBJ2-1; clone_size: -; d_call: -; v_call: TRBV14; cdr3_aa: CASSQYLYNEQFF; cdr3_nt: TGTGCCAGCAGCCAGTACTTATACAATGAGCAGTTCTTC
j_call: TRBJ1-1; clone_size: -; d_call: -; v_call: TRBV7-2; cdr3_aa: CASSLAGTTMNTEAFF; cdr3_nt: TGTGCCAGCAGCTTGGCCGGGACAACCATGAACACTGAAGCTTTCTTT
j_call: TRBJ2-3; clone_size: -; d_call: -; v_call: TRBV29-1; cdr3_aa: CSVEDFGRRSTDTQYF; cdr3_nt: TGCAGCGTTGAAGACTTTGGAAGACGGAGCACAGATACGCAGTATTTT
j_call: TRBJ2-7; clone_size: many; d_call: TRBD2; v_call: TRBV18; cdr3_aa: CASSPPTSGASYEQYF; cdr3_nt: TGTGCCAGCTCACCTCCGACTAGCGGGGCCTCCTACGAGCAGTACTTC
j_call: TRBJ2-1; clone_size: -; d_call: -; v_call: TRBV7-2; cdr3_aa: CASSSQFRLGFANEQFF; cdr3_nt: TGTGCCAGCAGCTCCCAATTCCGACTAGGGTTTGCCAATGAGCAGTTCTTC
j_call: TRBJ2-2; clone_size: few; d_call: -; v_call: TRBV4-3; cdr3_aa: CAAGGQYGGELFF; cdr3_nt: TGCGCCGCCGGAGGGCAATATGGCGGGGAGCTGTTTTTT
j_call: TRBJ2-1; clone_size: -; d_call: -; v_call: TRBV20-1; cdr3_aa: CSATQGIYNEQFF; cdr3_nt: TGCAGTGCTACCCAGGGAATCTACAATGAGCAGTTCTTC
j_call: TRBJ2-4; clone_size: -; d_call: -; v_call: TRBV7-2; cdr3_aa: CASSPRDSEGSKNIQYF; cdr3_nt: TGTGCCAGCAGCCCGCGGGACAGTGAGGGGTCAAAAAACATTCAGTACTTC
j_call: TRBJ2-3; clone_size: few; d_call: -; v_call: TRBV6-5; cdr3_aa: CASSYSGQLSDTQYF; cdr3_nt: TGTGCCAGCAGTTACTCGGGACAACTCTCGGATACGCAGTATTTT
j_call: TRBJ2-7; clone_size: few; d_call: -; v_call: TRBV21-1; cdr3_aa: CASSHREDLYEQYF; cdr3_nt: TGTGCCAGCAGCCACCGGGAGGACCTCTACGAGCAGTACTTC
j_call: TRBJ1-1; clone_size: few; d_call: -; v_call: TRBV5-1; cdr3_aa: CASNPFAGLNTEAFF; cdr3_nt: TGCGCCAGCAACCCTTTTGCTGGGCTGAACACTGAAGCTTTCTTT
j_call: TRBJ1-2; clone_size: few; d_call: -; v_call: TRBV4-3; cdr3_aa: CAIKRVGYTF; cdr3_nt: TGCGCCATCAAGAGGGTTGGCTACACCTTC
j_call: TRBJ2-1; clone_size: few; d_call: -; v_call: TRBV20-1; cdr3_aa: CSAPVREYHNEQFF; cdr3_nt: TGCAGTGCGCCCGTACGGGAGTACCACAATGAGCAGTTCTTC
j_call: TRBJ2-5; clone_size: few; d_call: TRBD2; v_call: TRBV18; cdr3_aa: CASSPRATSGQETQYF; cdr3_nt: TGTGCCAGCTCACCAAGGGCGACTAGCGGCCAAGAGACCCAGTACTTC
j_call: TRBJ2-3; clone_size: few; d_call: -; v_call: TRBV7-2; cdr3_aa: CASSLREGDTQYF; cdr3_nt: TGTGCCAGCAGCTTAAGAGAGGGGGATACGCAGTATTTT
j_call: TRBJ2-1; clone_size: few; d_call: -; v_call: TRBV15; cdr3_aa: CATSREQGNRDEQFF; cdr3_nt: TGTGCCACCAGCAGAGAACAGGGAAATAGGGATGAGCAGTTCTTC
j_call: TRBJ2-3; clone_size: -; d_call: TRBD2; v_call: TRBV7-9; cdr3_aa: CASRSLAGGNTQYF; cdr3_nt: TGTGCCAGCAGGTCTCTAGCGGGAGGGAATACGCAGTATTTT